A selection of T cell receptor beta chains follows, all from one sample in a study of cytomegalovirus exposure and HLA in healthy donors. Only in-frame clones appear in the TCRdb table, and some are missing; sequencing was by immunoSEQ multiplex PCR. The sample holds roughly 120,000 clones; around 88% are singletons and the top ten take about 1.8%. Sequenced material: PBMCs. The receptors stem from a man between 18 and 35 years old in good health and CMV-seronegative. The CDR3 runs from the conserved cysteine through the conserved F or W. The D gene is left open where the match is weak. The listing skips clone size in some rows; elsewhere it reads once, few, many or a size class.

V	size	J	D	length	CDR3	DNA
TRBV18	.	TRBJ1-1	.	13	CASSPSGGTEAFF	TGTGCCAGCTCACCATCGGGGGGCACTGAAGCTTTCTTT
TRBV28	.	TRBJ1-3	.	16	CASSSLGGGPGNTIYF	TGTGCCAGCAGTTCCCTAGGGGGGGGGCCTGGAAACACCATATATTTT
TRBV18	.	TRBJ1-2	TRBD1	15	CASSPRTGGDYGYTF	TGTGCCAGCTCACCAAGGACAGGGGGCGACTATGGCTACACCTTC
TRBV29-1	.	TRBJ2-1	TRBD2	14	CSVGGSGRADEQFF	TGCAGCGTGGGGGGGAGCGGGAGGGCCGATGAGCAGTTCTTC
TRBV28	.	TRBJ1-2	.	12	CASSLAPYGYTF	TGTGCCAGCAGTTTGGCTCCTTATGGCTACACCTTC
TRBV5-3	.	TRBJ1-3	TRBD1	18	CARSLVYGQALSGNTIYF	TGTGCCAGAAGCTTGGTTTACGGACAGGCGCTCTCTGGAAACACCATATATTTT
TRBV5-1	.	TRBJ2-1	TRBD2	15	CASSNGTSGRPEQFF	TGCGCCAGCAGCAACGGGACTAGCGGGAGGCCTGAGCAGTTCTTC
TRBV28	.	TRBJ1-5	TRBD1	15	CASSPGTGNDQPQHF	TGTGCCAGCAGTCCCGGGACAGGGAATGATCAGCCCCAGCATTTT
TRBV4-1	.	TRBJ1-1	.	15	CASSHSRDMNTEAFF	TGCGCCAGCAGCCATTCACGGGACATGAACACTGAAGCTTTCTTT
TRBV28	.	TRBJ2-3	TRBD2	17	CASRSGKLAGGHGTQYF	TGTGCCAGCAGATCAGGGAAGCTAGCGGGGGGGCACGGGACGCAGTATTTT
TRBV7-8	.	TRBJ2-7	.	12	CASSYEGYEQYF	TGTGCCAGCAGCTACGAGGGCTACGAGCAGTACTTC
TRBV14	.	TRBJ2-4	.	16	CASSHPTGAAKNIQYF	TGTGCCAGCAGCCATCCGACAGGTGCAGCCAAAAACATTCAGTACTTC
TRBV6-5	few	TRBJ1-2	.	11	CASSSAYGYTF	TGTGCCAGCAGCTCCGCGTATGGCTACACCTTC
TRBV6-6	.	TRBJ1-3	.	14	CASSSRVSGNTIYF	TGTGCCAGCAGTTCCAGGGTCTCTGGAAACACCATATATTTT
TRBV5-1	.	TRBJ2-7	TRBD2	15	CASSLSTSGSDEQYF	TGCGCCAGCAGCTTGAGTACTAGCGGGAGCGACGAGCAGTACTTC
TRBV30	.	TRBJ2-7	.	13	CAWSRTKPGEQYF	TGTGCCTGGTCGAGGACAAAACCGGGCGAGCAGTACTTC
TRBV6-5	.	TRBJ2-5	TRBD1	15	CASSYTGTGGETQYF	TGTGCCAGCAGTTACACTGGGACAGGGGGAGAGACCCAGTACTTC
TRBV5-6	.	TRBJ1-5	.	15	CASSLRGVSNQPQHF	TGTGCCAGCAGCTTGCGGGGAGTTAGCAATCAGCCCCAGCATTTT
TRBV18	few	TRBJ2-7	TRBD1	14	CASSPGTGSYEQYF	TGTGCCAGCTCACCAGGGACAGGGTCCTACGAGCAGTACTTC
TRBV4-3	.	TRBJ2-3	.	14	CASSRGPGADTQYF	TGCGCCAGCAGCCGGGGACCAGGGGCAGATACGCAGTATTTT
TRBV7-2	.	TRBJ2-4	.	14	CASSTTSAKNIQYF	TGTGCCAGCAGCACAACATCAGCCAAAAACATTCAGTACTTC
TRBV15	.	TRBJ2-2	TRBD2	17	CATSRDRSGSGTGELFF	TGTGCCACCAGCAGAGATCGAAGCGGGAGCGGTACCGGGGAGCTGTTTTTT
TRBV5-6	once	TRBJ1-5	TRBD1	15	CASSFRGHINQPQHF	TGTGCCAGCAGCTTCAGGGGGCATATCAATCAGCCCCAGCATTTT
TRBV5-1	.	TRBJ2-1	TRBD2	16	CASSHYGGGTYNEQFF	TGCGCCAGCAGCCACTACGGCGGGGGAACCTACAATGAGCAGTTCTTC
TRBV5-1	.	TRBJ1-1	.	14	CASSLMGAATEAFF	TGCGCCAGCAGCTTGATGGGTGCGGCTACTGAAGCTTTCTTT
TRBV9	.	TRBJ1-1	.	13	CASSPRGSPEAFF	TGTGCCAGCAGCCCCCGGGGGTCACCTGAAGCTTTCTTT
TRBV10-3	.	TRBJ1-2	TRBD1	15	CAISGGQGANYGYTF	TGTGCCATCAGCGGAGGACAGGGGGCGAACTATGGCTACACCTTC
TRBV7-6	.	TRBJ2-1	.	15	CASSGGITSGNEQFF	TGTGCCAGCAGCGGGGGGATTACTAGTGGTAATGAGCAGTTCTTC
TRBV28	.	TRBJ2-2	TRBD1	18	CASSLEFTGQGNTGELFF	TGTGCCAGCAGTTTGGAATTTACTGGACAGGGGAACACCGGGGAGCTGTTTTTT
TRBV29-1	.	TRBJ1-4	.	13	CSVSGVAGEKLFF	TGCAGCGTTTCAGGGGTAGCGGGTGAAAAACTGTTTTTT
TRBV25-1	few	TRBJ1-6	.	12	CASRSGNSPLHF	TGTGCCAGCAGGTCCGGGAACTCACCCCTCCACTTT
TRBV7-8	.	TRBJ2-7	TRBD2	18	CASSMGRLAGRGSYEQYF	TGTGCCAGCAGCATGGGACGACTAGCGGGCAGAGGCTCCTACGAGCAGTACTTC
TRBV11-2	.	TRBJ1-1	.	14	CASSFSGVNTEAFF	TGTGCCAGCAGCTTTAGCGGGGTGAACACTGAAGCTTTCTTT
TRBV6-6	.	TRBJ2-7	.	16	CASSPLRQAHSYEQYF	TGTGCCAGCAGTCCCCTCCGGCAGGCCCACTCCTACGAGCAGTACTTC
TRBV7-2	.	TRBJ2-7	TRBD2	14	CASSLAGGAYEQYF	TGTGCCAGCAGCTTAGCCGGGGGGGCCTACGAGCAGTACTTC
TRBV28	.	TRBJ1-1	.	13	CASSSYLNTEAFF	TGTGCCAGCAGTAGCTACTTGAACACTGAAGCTTTCTTT